The T cell receptor beta chain described here comes from a study of cytomegalovirus exposure and HLA in healthy donors. Germline values: CDR1 SGHTA, CDR2 FQGTGA. The CDR3 totals 12 residues. Trimming cost V 5 bases and J 5 bases, with 6 bases left between them. 13 Jbeta primers and 60 Vbeta primers were used for the PCR. Sequencing used immunoSEQ multiplex PCR; TCRdb keeps in-frame clones, though not all of them. The sample holds approximately 100,000 clones, 60% to 85% seen once. Specimen: PBMCs. The chain employs TRBV7-3 and TRBJ2-2; D is unclear. The receptor's source is a female donor in good health and CMV-seropositive. The CDR3 coding sequence is TGTGCCAGCAGCCCTCTGACCGGGGAGCTGTTTTTT. Translation gives CASSPLTGELFF.